The rows below give T cell receptor beta chains drawn from one sample of a study of blood T cell repertoires in COVID-19. TCRdb's table, derived via immunoSEQ multiplex PCR, lists solely in-frame clones and lacks some. The table has under 200,000 clones, 87% seen once. The sequencing sample was made of peripheral blood. The receptor source for this set is a man aged 55 to 70 with active or convalescent COVID-19. Each CDR3 is given with its conserved first and last residue. The order of the fields is J gene, D gene, V gene, clone size, CDR3 protein, CDR3 DNA. D genes are given only for firm matches. The size entry is marked missing in some rows and otherwise reads once, few, many or a size class.

TRBJ1-2 | - | TRBV3-1/TRBV3-2 | - | CASSQEARAIGYTF | TGTGCCAGCAGCCAAGAGGCCAGGGCTATTGGCTACACCTTC
TRBJ1-6 | - | TRBV6-5 | many | CASSYLQPGSPLHF | TGTGCCAGCAGTTACCTTCAGCCGGGGTCACCCCTCCACTTT
TRBJ2-1 | - | TRBV6-5 | - | CASSSTAAGEQFF | TGTGCCAGCAGTTCAACCGCGGCCGGGGAGCAGTTCTTC
TRBJ2-5 | - | TRBV28 | - | CASTFIGQFQETQYF | TGTGCCAGCACCTTTATTGGGCAGTTCCAAGAGACCCAGTACTTC
TRBJ2-7 | - | TRBV18 | - | CASSPRSGDRIPYEQYF | TGTGCCAGCTCACCACGAAGCGGGGACAGGATCCCCTACGAGCAGTACTTC
TRBJ2-3 | TRBD2 | TRBV7-3 | - | CASSLDPGGSDTQYF | TGTGCCAGCAGCTTAGACCCGGGGGGGTCAGATACGCAGTATTTT
TRBJ1-4 | - | TRBV7-9 | - | CASAGDNEKLFF | TGTGCCAGCGCGGGAGACAATGAAAAACTGTTTTTT
TRBJ1-2 | - | TRBV9 | - | CASSVARDYGYTF | TGTGCCAGCAGCGTAGCCAGGGACTATGGCTACACCTTC
TRBJ1-1 | - | TRBV25-1 | - | CASSATAEAFF | TGTGCCAGCAGTGCGACAGCTGAAGCTTTCTTT
TRBJ2-1 | TRBD1 | TRBV2 | - | CASRRDRGNEQFF | TGTGCCAGCCGTCGAGACAGGGGTAATGAGCAGTTCTTC
TRBJ1-1 | TRBD1 | TRBV11-2 | - | CASSPTGMNTEAFF | TGTGCCAGCAGCCCGACAGGGATGAACACTGAAGCTTTCTTT
TRBJ1-2 | TRBD1 | TRBV7-8 | - | CASSSRDRGNYGYTF | TGTGCCAGCAGCTCCCGGGACAGGGGAAACTATGGCTACACCTTC
TRBJ2-5 | - | TRBV7-7 | - | CASSLSVPETQYF | TGTGCCAGCAGCTTATCGGTCCCGGAGACCCAGTACTTC
TRBJ1-2 | TRBD1 | TRBV27 | - | CASSPSQGHIGYGYTF | TGTGCCAGCAGTCCGTCACAGGGGCATATAGGCTATGGCTACACCTTC
TRBJ1-2 | - | TRBV6-5 | - | CASSSGLYGYTF | TGTGCCAGCAGTTCCGGACTCTATGGCTACACCTTC
TRBJ2-7 | - | TRBV5-6 | - | CASSLYVAGGLSEQYF | TGTGCCAGCAGCTTATATGTAGCAGGGGGGCTCTCCGAGCAGTACTTC
TRBJ1-5 | - | TRBV12-3/TRBV12-4 | - | CASSPSVPPQHF | TGTGCCAGCAGTCCCTCCGTCCCGCCCCAGCATTTT
TRBJ2-3 | - | TRBV5-8 | - | CASSLEGSSTDTQYF | TGTGCCAGCAGCTTGGAGGGGTCCTCTACAGATACGCAGTATTTT
TRBJ2-3 | TRBD1 | TRBV18 | - | CASSRDSSSTDTQYF | TGTGCCAGCTCAAGGGACAGTTCCAGCACAGATACGCAGTATTTT
TRBJ2-7 | - | TRBV3-1/TRBV3-2 | - | CASSLAAGAYEQYF | TGTGCCAGCAGCCTAGCAGCTGGAGCCTACGAGCAGTACTTC
TRBJ2-3 | - | TRBV9 | few | CASSAGGRRVGRDTQYF | TGTGCCAGCAGCGCCGGAGGGCGTCGAGTCGGGAGAGATACGCAGTATTTT
TRBJ1-1 | TRBD1 | TRBV5-1 | - | CASSRQTGGSRTEAFF | TGCGCCAGCAGCCGTCAGACAGGGGGCTCGAGAACTGAAGCTTTCTTT
TRBJ1-1 | - | TRBV7-9 | - | CASSPILSTEAFF | TGTGCCAGCAGCCCTATACTAAGCACTGAAGCTTTCTTT
TRBJ1-3 | - | TRBV2 | once | CASSETRAAGNTIYF | TGTGCCAGCAGTGAAACGCGGGCTGCTGGAAACACCATATATTTT
TRBJ1-1 | - | TRBV6-1 | - | CASSELLNTEAFF | TGTGCCAGCAGTGAACTTCTGAACACTGAAGCTTTCTTT
TRBJ1-5 | - | TRBV5-5 | - | CASSLEGGGNQPQHF | TGTGCCAGCAGCTTGGAAGGGGGGGGCAATCAGCCCCAGCATTTT
TRBJ2-5 | - | TRBV11-2 | - | CASSQTEQTQYF | TGTGCCAGCAGCCAGACAGAACAGACCCAGTACTTC
TRBJ1-1 | TRBD1 | TRBV6-5 | - | CASSYHDRGGTEAFF | TGTGCCAGCAGTTACCATGACAGGGGAGGAACTGAAGCTTTCTTT
TRBJ2-3 | - | TRBV12-2 | few | CASRLDTGADTQYF | TGTGCAAGTCGCTTGGACACAGGGGCAGATACGCAGTATTTT
TRBJ1-2 | - | TRBV5-1 | - | CASSLVQGSYGYTF | TGCGCCAGCAGCTTGGTCCAGGGGAGCTATGGCTACACCTTC
TRBJ2-5 | TRBD1 | TRBV5-1 | - | CASSLRGLETQYF | TGCGCCAGCAGCTTGAGGGGGCTTGAGACCCAGTACTTC
TRBJ1-6 | - | TRBV9 | - | CASSPAPSSYNSPLHF | TGTGCCAGCAGCCCCGCGCCGAGCTCCTATAATTCACCCCTCCACTTT
TRBJ1-4 | - | TRBV18 | once | CASSPFAGGVANEKLFF | TGTGCCAGCTCACCATTCGCGGGGGGCGTCGCTAATGAAAAACTGTTTTTT
TRBJ2-1 | TRBD2 | TRBV6-5 | - | CASGTSADYNEQFF | TGTGCCAGCGGTACTAGCGCTGACTACAATGAGCAGTTCTTC
TRBJ2-3 | TRBD2 | TRBV5-4 | - | CASSSGTSGRNTQYF | TGTGCCAGCAGCTCTGGGACTAGCGGGAGAAATACGCAGTATTTT
TRBJ1-3 | - | TRBV6-5 | - | CASSRDRYSGNTIYF | TGTGCCAGCAGTCGAGACAGGTACTCTGGAAACACCATATATTTT
TRBJ2-6 | TRBD2 | TRBV24-1 | - | CATSTGGAGANVLTF | TGTGCCACCAGCACGGGGGGGGCTGGGGCCAACGTCCTGACTTTC
TRBJ2-3 | - | TRBV5-4 | - | CASSYYSSTDTQYF | TGTGCCAGCAGCTACTACTCTAGCACAGATACGCAGTATTTT